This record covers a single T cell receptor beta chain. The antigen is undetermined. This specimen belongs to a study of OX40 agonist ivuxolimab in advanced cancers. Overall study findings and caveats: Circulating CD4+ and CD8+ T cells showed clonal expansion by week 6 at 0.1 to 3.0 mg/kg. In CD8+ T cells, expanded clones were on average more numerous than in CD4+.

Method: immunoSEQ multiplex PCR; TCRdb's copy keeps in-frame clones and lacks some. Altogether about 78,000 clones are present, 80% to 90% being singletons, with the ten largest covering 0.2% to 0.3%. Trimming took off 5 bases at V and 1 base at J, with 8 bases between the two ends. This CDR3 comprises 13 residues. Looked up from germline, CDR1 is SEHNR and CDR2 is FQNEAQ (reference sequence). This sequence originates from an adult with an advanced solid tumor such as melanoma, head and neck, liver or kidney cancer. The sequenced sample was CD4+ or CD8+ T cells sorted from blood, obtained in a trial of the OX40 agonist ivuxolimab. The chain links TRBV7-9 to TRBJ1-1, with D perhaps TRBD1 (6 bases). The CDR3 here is CASSVTGNTEAFF. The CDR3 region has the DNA TGTGCCAGCAGCGTGACAGGGAACACTGAAGCTTTCTTT.